The 31 T cell receptor beta chains reported below all come from one sample, sequenced in a study of blood T cells in healthy people across ages. Sample-barcoded 5' priming and a J-beta primer mix drove a second PCR of about 6 to 12 cycles. TCRdb re-called the 5' RACE reads with MiXCR, one entry per CDR3 protein. The sample records under 1,100,000 distinct CDR3 sequences, less than 25% being singletons. These records were also assigned to another study, of T cells of mothers and their children.

The specimen sequenced was blood. Receptors were obtained from a girl aged 2 to 10 in good health.

This chain uses TRBV20-1 with TRBJ2-4, with D unresolved. Germline V gives CDR1 DFQATT, CDR2 SNEGSKA (reference sequence). V lost 3 bases, J lost 4 bases, and 10 bases lay in between. The CDR3 has 13 residues. The CDR3 loop reads CSAREDPKNIQYF. The CDR3 nucleotides read TGCAGTGCTAGGGAAGACCCAAAAAACATTCAGTACTTC.

The gene calls are TRBV7-8 and TRBJ2-5, with 8 bases lining up with TRBD2. CDR1 is SGHVS and CDR2 is FQNEAQ in the germline V gene. With V trimmed by 0 bases and J by 7 bases, 7 bases remained unmatched. The CDR3 length is 15 residues. As DNA, the CDR3 is TGTGCCAGCAGCTTAGCACTAGCGGAGGGGGGGACCCAGTACTTC. Protein sequence: CASSLALAEGGTQYF. Full variable domain (rest looked up from reference TRBV7-8 and TRBJ2-5): GAGVSQSPRYKVAKRGQDVALRCDPISGHVSLFWYQQALGQGPEFLTYFQNEAQLDKSGLPSDRFFAERPEGSVSTLKIQRTQQEDSAVYLCASSLALAEGGTQYFGPGTRLLVL.

The chain is built from TRBV7-3 and TRBJ1-2; D uncertain. Trimming stripped 2 bases from V and 5 bases from J, with 9 bases between. The CDR3 contains 13 residues. Germline V gene data show CDR1 as SGHTA and CDR2 as FQGTGA. The CDR3 spells CASSLWPGYGYTF. CDR3 DNA sequence: TGTGCCAGCAGCTTATGGCCGGGGTATGGCTACACCTTC.

The chain is built from TRBV4-2 and TRBJ1-3, with TRBD1 as a possible D gene (5 bases). The V gene's germline CDR1 is LGHNA and CDR2 YNFKEQ. V lost 1 base to trimming and J lost 6 bases, with 19 bases between them. The CDR3 is made up of 17 amino acids. CDR3: CASSQAFGGSLLNTIYF. The CDR3 nucleotides are TGTGCCAGCAGCCAAGCGTTCGGGGGTTCCCTATTAAACACCATATATTTT.

The chain joins TRBV12-3 or TRBV12-4 to TRBJ2-5; possibly TRBD1 or TRBD2 for D (6 bases each). The end of the DNA fits TRBJ2-1 better, so the J call may be wrong. The CDR3 sequence is 16 residues long. CDR3 nucleotides: TGTGCCAGCAGTTTAGCGGGGGGCGGTTGGGAGGATGAGCAGTTCTTC. It specifies CASSLAGGGWEDEQFF.

This clonotype was seen a handful of times. V gene TRBV7-2 combines with J gene TRBJ1-2; the match to TRBD1 covers 8 bases. The CDR3 is made up of 12 amino acids. Germline trimming cut 7 bases from V and 8 bases from J; bases unmatched to any gene: 6. Looked up from germline, CDR1 is SGHTA and CDR2 is FQGNSA. The CDR3 DNA follows: TGTGCCAGCACTGCCCCAGGGGGCGGCTACACCTTC. This translates into CASTAPGGGYTF. Supplemented by reference TRBV7-2 and TRBJ1-2, the full variable domain reads GAGVSQSPSNKVTEKGKDVELRCDPISGHTALYWYRQSLGQGLEFLIYFQGNSAPDKSGLPSDRFSAERTGGSVSTLTIQRTQQEDSAVYLCASTAPGGGYTFGSGTRLTVV.

This clonotype has a handful of counts. V and J are TRBV12-3 or TRBV12-4 and TRBJ2-1, with D maybe TRBD2 (5 bases). The DNA end is more similar to TRBJ2-5, so the J call may be wrong. CDR3 size: 11 residues. DNA of the CDR3: TGTGCCAGCAGTTTAAAGGAGGCCCAGTACTTC. It is translated as CASSLKEAQYF.

The chain is built from TRBV9 and TRBJ2-5; D may be TRBD2 (8 bases). This CDR3 region has 16 residues. Trimming left V 3 bases short and J 3 bases short, with 18 bases between. Germline V gene data show CDR1 as SGDLS and CDR2 as YYNGEE. CDR3: CASSAGGAGAEETQYF. Here the CDR3 DNA reads TGTGCCAGCAGCGCAGGGGGAGCGGGAGCGGAAGAGACCCAGTACTTC.

This clonotype was counted only a few times. The rearrangement uses TRBV7-9 and TRBJ2-7, with TRBD2 matching over 14 bases. The V gene end was trimmed by 5 bases and the J gene end by 5 bases; junction bases not matched to a gene: 8. Germline CDR1 is SEHNR and CDR2 is FQNEAQ (reference sequence). There are 16 residues in the CDR3. CDR3 sequence reads: CASSGRTSGRTNEQYF. DNA of the CDR3: TGTGCCAGCAGCGGGAGGACTAGCGGGAGGACGAACGAGCAGTACTTC.

This clonotype has a handful of counts. This sequence joins TRBV11-2 and TRBJ2-7, with D unclear. This CDR3 region has 13 residues. The V end was cut by 5 bases, the J end by 3 bases, with 11 bases between. Germline CDR1 is SGHAT and CDR2 is FQNNGV. This chain's CDR3 is CASSLQALYEQYF. CDR3 DNA: TGTGCCAGCAGCCTGCAGGCGCTCTACGAGCAGTACTTC.

This clonotype was counted between two and nine times. This chain connects TRBV25-1 to TRBJ2-1; 9 positions match TRBD2. With the DNA end fitting TRBJ2-7 better, the J assignment may be wrong. This CDR3 is 16 amino acids long. The germline V gene has CDR1 MGHDK and CDR2 SYGVNS. CDR3 coding DNA: TGTGCCAGCAGTGAATACGCTAGCGGGACCTCCTACGAGCAGTACTTC. Encoded protein: CASSEYASGTSYEQYF.

A single count supports this clonotype. V gene TRBV12-3 or TRBV12-4 combines with J gene TRBJ2-4; no definite D call. Trimming removed 7 bases from V and 6 bases from J, with 13 bases in between. This CDR3 has 13 residues. The CDR3 DNA sequence: TGTGCCAGCACCTTGTCGGTAGGAAACATTCAGTACTTC. Protein product: CASTLSVGNIQYF.

This chain connects TRBV20-1 to TRBJ2-7, with 12 bases aligning to TRBD1. V shed 4 bases and J 2 bases; nucleotides not matched to a gene: 12. The CDR3 loop spans 17 amino acids. Germline lookup yields CDR1 DFQATT and CDR2 SNEGSKA (reference sequence). The CDR3 is CSAKTGTGGSPPYEQYF. The CDR3 bases are TGCAGTGCTAAGACCGGGACAGGGGGCTCACCGCCCTACGAGCAGTACTTC.

This clonotype was observed many times. V is TRBV9 and J is TRBJ2-3; D gene unclear. The CDR3 covers 12 residues. V lost 0 bases and J 6 bases, leaving 5 bases between the germline ends. From germline, CDR1 is SGDLS and CDR2 YYNGEE. CDR3 protein: CASSVEGDTQYF. The CDR3 DNA sequence: TGTGCCAGCAGCGTAGAGGGTGATACGCAGTATTTT.

CDR3 in amino acids: CRDKNIQYF. In nucleotides, the CDR3 is TGCAGGGACAAAAACATTCAGTACTTC. This chain joins TRBV20-1 and TRBJ2-4, with unresolved D. Germline V lookup: CDR1 DFQATT, CDR2 SNEGSKA (reference sequence). The CDR3 is 9 amino acids.

This clonotype has a handful of counts. The J gene is TRBJ2-5, the V gene TRBV29-1; the D gene is possibly TRBD2 (5 bases). This CDR3 has 10 residues. From germline, CDR1 is SQVTM and CDR2 ANQGSEA. V was cut by 7 bases and J by 5 bases, with 8 bases left in between. DNA for the CDR3: TGCAGCGGAGGGTCGGAGACCCAGTACTTC. Its translation: CSGGSETQYF.

The rearrangement uses TRBV16 and TRBJ2-1; 8 nucleotides line up with TRBD2. The V gene's germline CDR1 is KGHSY and CDR2 FQNENV. V trimming: 2 bases; J trimming: 8 bases; junction bases outside the gene matches: 8. This CDR3 has 15 amino acids. CDR3 residues: CASSQGAGVRDEQFF. The DNA for the CDR3 is TGTGCCAGCAGCCAAGGAGCGGGAGTTCGGGATGAGCAGTTCTTC.

This clonotype was detected a few times. V is TRBV7-3 and J is TRBJ2-1; D may be TRBD1 (5 bases). Germline CDR1 reads SGHTA; CDR2 reads FQGTGA. V dropped 0 bases and J dropped 8 bases, with 8 bases sitting between them. CDR3 size: 13 residues. The CDR3 region is CASSLTFRDEQFF. CDR3 sequence (DNA): TGTGCCAGCAGCTTAACGTTCAGGGATGAGCAGTTCTTC. The full variable domain, its missing parts supplied by reference TRBV7-3 and TRBJ2-1, is GAGVSQTPSNKVTEKGKYVELRCDPISGHTALYWYRQSLGQGPEFLIYFQGTGAADDSGLPNDRFFAVRPEGSVSTLKIQRTERGDSAVYLCASSLTFRDEQFFGPGTRLTVL.

The rearrangement links TRBV11-2 to TRBJ1-1, with 8 nucleotides matching TRBD1. Germline loops: CDR1 SGHAT, CDR2 FQNNGV. Trimming removed 3 bases from V and 10 bases from J; junction bases left unmatched: 7. The CDR3 totals 13 residues. CDR3 coding DNA: TGTGCCAGCAGCTTGGACGGACAGGGAGCAGCTTTCTTT. Encoded protein: CASSLDGQGAAFF.

This clonotype was recorded a few times. The chain joins TRBV4-3 to TRBJ1-2; possibly TRBD1 for D (5 bases). CDR3 length: 16 residues. The germline V gene encodes CDR1 LGHNA and CDR2 YSLEER. The V gene lost 0 bases and the J gene lost 2 bases, with 13 bases spanning the gap. The CDR3 DNA sequence: TGCGCCAGCAGCCAAGATTGGGACCCCCCCAACTATGGCTACACCTTC. Translated, it gives CASSQDWDPPNYGYTF.

This clonotype came up once. This sequence joins TRBV29-1 and TRBJ2-5; possibly TRBD1 or TRBD2 for D (6 bases each). V shed 6 bases and J shed 1 base, with 12 bases lying between them. Looked up from germline, CDR1 is SQVTM and CDR2 is ANQGSEA. The CDR3 length is 13 residues. The CDR3 DNA sequence: TGCAGCGTACCCAGGGGACTCCAAGAGACCCAGTACTTC. Its protein is CSVPRGLQETQYF.

This clonotype was seen a few times. DNA for the CDR3: TGCGCCAGCAGCCAAGAATCGTCGGGGGCCGGTTCACCCCTCCACTTT. Its translation is CASSQESSGAGSPLHF. The chain couples TRBV4-1 to TRBJ1-6, with D possibly being TRBD1 (6 bases). Germline assignment: CDR1 MGHRA and CDR2 YSYEKL. Deletions cut 0 bases from V and 9 bases from J, with 15 bases between. CDR3 length: 16 amino acids.

A few counts support this clonotype. The chain couples TRBV28 to TRBJ2-7; 8 bases align to TRBD2. This CDR3 spans 12 amino acids. CDR1 MDHEN and CDR2 SYDVKM come from the germline V gene. V shed 8 bases, J shed 7 bases, and the junction held 7 bases outside the gene matches. The CDR3 sequence is CASGGGNREQYF. The CDR3 DNA sequence: TGTGCCAGCGGCGGGGGGAATAGGGAGCAGTACTTC.

This clonotype was counted between two and nine times. The rearrangement uses TRBV29-1 and TRBJ2-5, with D possibly TRBD2 on 6 matching bases. V lost 0 bases to trimming and J lost 4 bases, with 15 bases between them. The CDR3 extends over 15 amino acids. Germline V CDR1 and CDR2: SQVTM, ANQGSEA. CDR3: CSVEEWEMEGETQYF. In DNA, the CDR3 is TGCAGCGTTGAAGAGTGGGAGATGGAGGGAGAGACCCAGTACTTC. The variable domain in full, with the rest retrieved from reference TRBV29-1 and TRBJ2-5, is SAVISQKPSRDICQRGTSLTIQCQVDSQVTMMFWYRQQPGQSLTLIATANQGSEATYESGFVIDKFPISRPNLTFSTLTVSNMSPEDSSIYLCSVEEWEMEGETQYFGPGTRLLVL.

This clonotype was recorded a few times. The CDR3 spells CSARDRGLGYTF. The DNA for the CDR3 is TGCAGTGCTAGAGATAGGGGGCTTGGCTACACCTTC. This chain joins TRBV20-1 and TRBJ1-2; 7 nucleotides agree with TRBD1. The V gene end was trimmed by 0 bases and the J gene end by 7 bases; junction bases not matched to a gene: 2. The CDR3 is 12 amino acids. From germline, CDR1 is DFQATT and CDR2 SNEGSKA (reference sequence).

The chain uses TRBV14 and TRBJ2-1, with 8 positions matching TRBD2. The CDR3 runs to 15 residues. The trim removed 4 bases at V and 4 bases at J, leaving 6 bases unmatched. Germline V CDR1 and CDR2: SGHDN, FVKESK. CDR3 residues: CASSLRGGWYNEQFF. The DNA of the CDR3 is TGTGCCAGCAGCCTCCGCGGGGGGTGGTACAATGAGCAGTTCTTC.

The chain joins TRBV6-1 to TRBJ2-7; 8 bases map to TRBD2. V gave up 6 bases and J gave up 0 bases; unmatched junction bases: 16. The CDR3 extends over 18 amino acids. Germline CDR1 and CDR2: MNHNS and SASEGT. The CDR3: CASRPVPGLVASSYEQYF. CDR3 nucleotides: TGTGCCAGCAGGCCCGTCCCGGGACTAGTTGCCAGCTCCTACGAGCAGTACTTC.

This chain connects TRBV20-1 to TRBJ2-5, with D tentatively TRBD2 (6 bases). The CDR3 consists of 11 residues. Germline assignment: CDR1 DFQATT and CDR2 SNEGSKA (reference sequence). V lost 6 bases and J 11 bases, leaving 16 bases between the germline ends. The CDR3 sequence is CSASRGNQQYF. CDR3 nucleotide sequence: TGCAGTGCCAGTCGGGGGAATCAGCAGTACTTC.

This sequence joins TRBV24-1 and TRBJ2-4, with D possibly TRBD2 on 6 matching bases. This CDR3 is built from 19 residues. V was shortened by 3 bases and J by 9 bases, with 29 bases between the two germline ends. Germline V gives CDR1 KGHDR, CDR2 SFDVKD. The CDR3 coding sequence is TGTGCCACCAGTGATGAACCAATTCCGGGACCCGAGGGAGGAAGCATTCAGTACTTC. It encodes CATSDEPIPGPEGGSIQYF.

The chain employs TRBV24-1 and TRBJ1-2, with a tentative D call TRBD1 (5 bases). The CDR3 length is 16 residues. V was pared by 3 bases and J by 4 bases, with 17 bases between. Germline V CDR1 and CDR2: KGHDR, SFDVKD. The CDR3: CATSDMGQSSGYGYTF. CDR3 bases: TGTGCCACCAGTGATATGGGGCAATCGTCGGGCTATGGCTACACCTTC.

This clonotype has a handful of counts. CDR3 residues: CASRWERDLDEQYF. The CDR3 bases are TGTGCCAGCAGATGGGAGAGGGATCTCGACGAGCAGTACTTC. The chain has TRBV6-1 and TRBJ2-7, with a tentative D call TRBD2 (5 bases). V lost 6 bases and J 5 bases, leaving 17 bases between the germline ends. CDR3 size: 14 residues. Germline loops: CDR1 MNHNS, CDR2 SASEGT.